This TCR beta chain appears in the sequencing data of a study of T cell responses to AZD1222 COVID-19 vaccine. Overall study findings and caveats: Donors skewed white British and female; clonal diversity was possibly underestimated. Spike-specific TCR breadth and depth grew following two AZD1222 doses.

For this clone: The antigen is undetermined.

The CDR3 covers 14 residues. The V gene end was trimmed by 1 base and the J gene end by 2 bases; junction bases not matched to a gene: 2. Germline lookup yields CDR1 SGHTA and CDR2 FQGNSA. Libraries were prepared by immunoSEQ multiplex PCR; TCRdb keeps only in-frame clonotypes and omits some of them. The sample carries approximately 110,000 clones, 92% recorded once. The sequencing here drew on peripheral blood, taken 28 days after the second AZD1222 dose. The source is an adult who received the AZD1222 COVID-19 vaccine. This chain joins TRBV7-2 and TRBJ2-7; 7 nucleotides align to TRBD1. The CDR3 DNA reads as TGTGCCAGCAGCTTAGTTGGGACAGCCTACGAGCAGTACTTC. This codes for CASSLVGTAYEQYF.